This T cell receptor (beta chain) was captured in a study of beta chain features in type 1 diabetes. General observations from the study: When Type 1 diabetes patients were examined, their TCRB CDR3s proved moderately but significantly shorter in all four CD4+ subsets.

Notes on this clone: The antigen remains undetermined.

The germline V gene has CDR1 SGHNT and CDR2 YYREEE (reference sequence). The CDR3 is made up of 14 amino acids. V was shortened by 4 bases and J by 2 bases, with 12 bases between the two germline ends. The entirety of the isolated RNA underwent reverse transcription, so expressed TCRB transcripts were sequenced. Repertoires were generated with immunoSEQ multiplex PCR, while TCRdb's copy carries only in-frame clones and drops some. The sample holds some 350,000 clones; around an eighth are singletons and the top ten take roughly 0.015%. V usage is TRBV5-4 and J usage is TRBJ2-5, with D perhaps matching TRBD2 (5 bases). Sequences were obtained from naive CD4+ T cells from blood. The sequence derives from a woman between 18 and 30 years old with type 1 diabetes. The CDR3 loop reads CASSKTEVQETQYF. DNA for the CDR3: TGTGCCAGCAGCAAGACGGAGGTACAAGAGACCCAGTACTTC.